The 3 T cell receptor beta chains reported below all come from one sample, sequenced in a study of blood T cell repertoires in COVID-19. The method was immunoSEQ multiplex PCR; TCRdb's version includes in-frame clones alone and lacks a portion of them. The table shows fewer than 150,000 clones, with about 88% occurring only once. The sequencing input was peripheral blood. The receptors here all came from a woman aged 70-85 years who had recovered from COVID-19.

This clone was counted at least ten times. This chain joins TRBV29-1 and TRBJ1-1; possible D gene TRBD1, 6 bases. This CDR3 comprises 13 residues. Trimming took off 7 bases at V and 1 base at J, with 13 bases between the two ends. Per germline, CDR1 SQVTM and CDR2 ANQGSEA. The CDR3: CSASQGTNTEAFF. In DNA form, the CDR3 reads TGCAGCGCCTCACAGGGAACGAACACTGAAGCTTTCTTT.

This chain links TRBV19 with TRBJ1-5, with D possibly TRBD1 on 5 matching bases. Trimming pared 7 bases from V and 4 bases from J, leaving 11 bases between. CDR3 length equals 13 residues. CDR1 and CDR2 from the germline V gene are LNHDA and SQIVND (reference sequence). CDR3 sequence: CASTQAGNQPQHF. The CDR3 DNA sequence: TGTGCCAGTACGCAGGCAGGGAATCAGCCCCAGCATTTT.

J is TRBJ2-4 and V is TRBV3-1 (or the pseudogene TRBV3-2); possibly TRBD1 for D (5 bases). Looked up from germline, CDR1 is LGHDT and CDR2 is YNNKEL (reference sequence). The CDR3 loop spans 18 amino acids. V was shortened by 0 bases and J by 0 bases, with 15 bases between the two germline ends. The CDR3 DNA reads as TGTGCCAGCAGCCAAGATCCGTTACAGGTACTAGCCAAAAACATTCAGTACTTC. Its translation: CASSQDPLQVLAKNIQYF.